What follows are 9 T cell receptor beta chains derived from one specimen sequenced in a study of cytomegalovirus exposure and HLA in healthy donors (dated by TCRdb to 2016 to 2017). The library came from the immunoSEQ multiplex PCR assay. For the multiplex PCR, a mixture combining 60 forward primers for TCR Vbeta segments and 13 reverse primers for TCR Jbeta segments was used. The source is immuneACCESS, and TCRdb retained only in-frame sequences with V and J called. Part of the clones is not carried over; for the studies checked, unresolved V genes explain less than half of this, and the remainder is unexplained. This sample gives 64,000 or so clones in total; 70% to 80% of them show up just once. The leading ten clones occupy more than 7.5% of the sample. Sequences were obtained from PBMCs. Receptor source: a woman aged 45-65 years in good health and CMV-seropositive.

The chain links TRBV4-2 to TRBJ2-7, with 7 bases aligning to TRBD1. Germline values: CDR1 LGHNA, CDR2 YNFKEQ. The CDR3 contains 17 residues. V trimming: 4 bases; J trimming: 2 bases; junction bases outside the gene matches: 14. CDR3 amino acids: CASSRDGLGTEAYEQYF. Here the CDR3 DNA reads TGTGCCAGCAGCCGAGACGGACTCGGGACAGAGGCCTACGAGCAGTACTTC.

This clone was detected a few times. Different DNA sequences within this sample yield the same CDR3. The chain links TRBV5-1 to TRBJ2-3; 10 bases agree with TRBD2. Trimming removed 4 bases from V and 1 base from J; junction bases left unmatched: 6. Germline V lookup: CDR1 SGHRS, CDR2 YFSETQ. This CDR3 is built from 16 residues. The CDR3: CASSPDLAGGTDTQYF. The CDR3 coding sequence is TGCGCCAGCAGCCCCGACCTAGCGGGGGGCACAGATACGCAGTATTTT. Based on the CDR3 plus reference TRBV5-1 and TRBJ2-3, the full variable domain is KAGVTQTPRYLIKTRGQQVTLSCSPISGHRSVSWYQQTPGQGLQFLFEYFSETQRNKGNFPGRFSGRQFSNSRSEMNVSTLELGDSALYLCASSPDLAGGTDTQYFGPGTRLTVL.

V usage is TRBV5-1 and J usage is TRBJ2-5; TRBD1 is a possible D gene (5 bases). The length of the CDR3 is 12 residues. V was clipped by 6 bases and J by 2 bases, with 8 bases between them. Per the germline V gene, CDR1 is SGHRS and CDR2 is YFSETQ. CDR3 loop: CASIGVQETQYF. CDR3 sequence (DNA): TGCGCCAGCATAGGGGTTCAAGAGACCCAGTACTTC.

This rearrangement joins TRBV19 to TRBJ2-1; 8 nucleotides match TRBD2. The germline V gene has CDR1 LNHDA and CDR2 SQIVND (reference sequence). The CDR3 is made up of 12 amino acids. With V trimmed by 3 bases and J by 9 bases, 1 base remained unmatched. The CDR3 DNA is TGTGCCAGTAGTATGCGGGAGGCTGAGCAGTTCTTC. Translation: CASSMREAEQFF.

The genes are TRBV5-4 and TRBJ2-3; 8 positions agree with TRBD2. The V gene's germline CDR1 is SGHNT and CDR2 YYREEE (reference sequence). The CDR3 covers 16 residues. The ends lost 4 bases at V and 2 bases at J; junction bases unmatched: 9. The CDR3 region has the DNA TGTGCCAGCAGCCCCCGTAGCGGGACGCCCACAGATACGCAGTATTTT. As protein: CASSPRSGTPTDTQYF.

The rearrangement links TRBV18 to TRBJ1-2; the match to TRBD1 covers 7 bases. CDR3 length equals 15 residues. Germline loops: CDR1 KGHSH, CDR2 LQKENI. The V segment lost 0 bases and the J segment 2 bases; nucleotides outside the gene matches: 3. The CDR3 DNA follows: TGTGCCAGCTCACCACCCCGACAGGGAAACTATGGCTACACCTTC. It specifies CASSPPRQGNYGYTF.

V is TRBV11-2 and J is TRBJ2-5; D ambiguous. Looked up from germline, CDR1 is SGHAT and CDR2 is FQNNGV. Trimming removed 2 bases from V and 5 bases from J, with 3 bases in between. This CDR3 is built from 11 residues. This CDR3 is CASSLRETQYF. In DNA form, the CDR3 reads TGTGCCAGCAGCTTACGTGAGACCCAGTACTTC. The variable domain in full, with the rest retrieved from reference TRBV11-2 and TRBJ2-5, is EAGVAQSPRYKIIEKRQSVAFWCNPISGHATLYWYQQILGQGPKLLIQFQNNGVVDDSQLPKDRFSAERLKGVDSTLKIQPAKLEDSAVYLCASSLRETQYFGPGTRLLVL.

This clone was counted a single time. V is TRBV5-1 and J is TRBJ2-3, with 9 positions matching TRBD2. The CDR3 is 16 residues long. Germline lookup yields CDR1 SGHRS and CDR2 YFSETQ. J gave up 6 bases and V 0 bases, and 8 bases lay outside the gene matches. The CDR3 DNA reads TGCGCCAGCAGCTTGGAGGGGCGGGAGGGCCTGGATACGCAGTATTTT. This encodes CASSLEGREGLDTQYF.

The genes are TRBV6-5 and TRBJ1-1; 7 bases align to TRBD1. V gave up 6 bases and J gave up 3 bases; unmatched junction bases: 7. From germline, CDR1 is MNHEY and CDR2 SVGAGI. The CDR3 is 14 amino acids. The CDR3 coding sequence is TGTGCCAGCAGATTAGGACAGGCGTACACTGAAGCTTTCTTT. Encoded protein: CASRLGQAYTEAFF.